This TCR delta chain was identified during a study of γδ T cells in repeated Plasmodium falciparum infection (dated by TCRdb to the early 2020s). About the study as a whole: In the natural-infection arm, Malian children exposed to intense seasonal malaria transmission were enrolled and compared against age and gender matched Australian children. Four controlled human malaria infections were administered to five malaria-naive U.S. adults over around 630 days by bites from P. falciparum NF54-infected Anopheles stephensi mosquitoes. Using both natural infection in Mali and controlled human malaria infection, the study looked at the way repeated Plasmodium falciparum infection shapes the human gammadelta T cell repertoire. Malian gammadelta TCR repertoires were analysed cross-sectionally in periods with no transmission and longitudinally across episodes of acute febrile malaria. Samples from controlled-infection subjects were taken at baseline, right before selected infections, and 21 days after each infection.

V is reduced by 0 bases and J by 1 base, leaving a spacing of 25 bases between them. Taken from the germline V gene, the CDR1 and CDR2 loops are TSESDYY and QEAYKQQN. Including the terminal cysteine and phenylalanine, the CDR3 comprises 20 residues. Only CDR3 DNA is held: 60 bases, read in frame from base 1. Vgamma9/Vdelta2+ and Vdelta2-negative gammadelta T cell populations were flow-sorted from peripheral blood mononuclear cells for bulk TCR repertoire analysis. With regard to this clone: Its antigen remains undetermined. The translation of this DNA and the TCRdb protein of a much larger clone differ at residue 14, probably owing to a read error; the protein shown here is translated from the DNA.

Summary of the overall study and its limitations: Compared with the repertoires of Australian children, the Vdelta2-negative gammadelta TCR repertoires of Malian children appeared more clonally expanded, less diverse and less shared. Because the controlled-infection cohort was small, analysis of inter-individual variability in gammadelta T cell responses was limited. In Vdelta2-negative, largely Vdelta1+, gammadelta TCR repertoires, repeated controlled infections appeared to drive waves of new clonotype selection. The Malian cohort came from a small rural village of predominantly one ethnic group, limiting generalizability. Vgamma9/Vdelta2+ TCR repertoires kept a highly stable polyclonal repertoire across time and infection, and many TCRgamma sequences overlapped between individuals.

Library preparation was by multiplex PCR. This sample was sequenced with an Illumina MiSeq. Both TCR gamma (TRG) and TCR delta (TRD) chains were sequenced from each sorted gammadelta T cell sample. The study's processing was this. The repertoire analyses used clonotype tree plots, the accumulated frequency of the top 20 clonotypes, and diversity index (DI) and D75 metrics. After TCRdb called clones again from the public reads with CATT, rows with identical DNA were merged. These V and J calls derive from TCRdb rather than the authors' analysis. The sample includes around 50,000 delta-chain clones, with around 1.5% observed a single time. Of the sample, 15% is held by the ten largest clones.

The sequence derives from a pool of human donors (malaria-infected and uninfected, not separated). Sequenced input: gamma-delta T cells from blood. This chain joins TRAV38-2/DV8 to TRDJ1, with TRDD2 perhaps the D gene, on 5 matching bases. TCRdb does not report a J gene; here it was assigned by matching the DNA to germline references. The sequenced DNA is TGTGCTTATAGGAGCGCGACCCTACGAGAGGGTAGGGGCTTCACCGATAAACTCATCTTT. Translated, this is CAYRSATLREGRGFTDKLIF.